The subject of this entry is one T cell receptor (beta chain). Its antigen remains unidentified. The sample belongs to a study of OX40 agonist ivuxolimab in advanced cancers. Background on the study: Patients' therapy was ivuxolimab, an antibody that acts as an agonist of OX40 (CD134).

Study-level findings and limits: Average numbers of expanded clones were greater in CD8+ T cells than in CD4+. Clonal expansion was seen in CD4+ and CD8+ blood T cells by week 6 at 0.1 to 3.0 mg/kg.

The CDR3 contains 16 residues. Trimming took off 3 bases at V and 6 bases at J, with 18 bases between the two ends. The V gene's germline CDR1 is MNHEY and CDR2 SMNVEV (reference sequence). The method was immunoSEQ multiplex PCR; TCRdb's version includes in-frame clones alone and lacks a portion of them. The data show more than 85,000 clones, about 80% seen once. The sampling schedule covered blood at baseline, cycle 4 day 1, and cycle 7 day 1. This clonotype originated in an adult with an advanced solid tumor such as melanoma, head and neck, liver or kidney cancer. Specimen: CD4+ or CD8+ T cells sorted from blood, collected in a trial of the OX40 agonist ivuxolimab. V and J are TRBV27 and TRBJ2-1; tentative D call: TRBD2 (6 bases). Written as DNA, the CDR3 is TGTGCCAGCAGTTTGGATCGACTAGGAGTGATCAATGAGCAGTTCTTC. Its protein product is CASSLDRLGVINEQFF.